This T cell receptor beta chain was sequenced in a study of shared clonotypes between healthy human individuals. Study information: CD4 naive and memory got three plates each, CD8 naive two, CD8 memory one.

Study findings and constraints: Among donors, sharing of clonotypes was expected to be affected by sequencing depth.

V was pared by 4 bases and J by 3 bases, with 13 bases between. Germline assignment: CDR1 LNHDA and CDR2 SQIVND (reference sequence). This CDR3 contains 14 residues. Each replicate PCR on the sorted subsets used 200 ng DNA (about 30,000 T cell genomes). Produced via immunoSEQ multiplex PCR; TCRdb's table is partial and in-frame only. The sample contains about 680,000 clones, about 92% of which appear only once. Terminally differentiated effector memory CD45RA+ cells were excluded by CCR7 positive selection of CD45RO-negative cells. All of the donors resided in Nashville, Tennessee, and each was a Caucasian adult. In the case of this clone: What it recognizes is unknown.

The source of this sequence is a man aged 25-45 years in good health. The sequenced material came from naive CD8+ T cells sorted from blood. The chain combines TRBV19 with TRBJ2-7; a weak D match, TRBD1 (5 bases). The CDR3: CASSRGWGNYEQYF. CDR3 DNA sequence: TGTGCCAGTAGTAGGGGATGGGGCAACTACGAGCAGTACTTC.